These 6 T cell receptor beta chains were all obtained from the same sample, sequenced in a study of identical twins. MiXCR, applied by TCRdb to the 5' RACE reads, yields one record per CDR3 protein. Counted here are 250,000 to 350,000 distinct CDR3 sequences, around 9.7% occurring once; the ten biggest clones make up roughly 6.4%. The same data also contributed to another study, on yellow fever vaccine responses in identical twins.

Sequencing input: CD8+ T cells sorted from blood. The origin of the receptors is a woman aged 18-30 years in good health.

This clonotype has at least ten counts. This chain uses TRBV4-1 with TRBJ2-3; D gene uncertain. The germline V gene has CDR1 MGHRA and CDR2 YSYEKL. Trimming left V 4 bases short and J 3 bases short, with 8 bases between. The CDR3 length is 13 residues. CDR3 DNA: TGCGCCAGCAGCCCCGGGTTGACAGATACGCAGTATTTT. As protein: CASSPGLTDTQYF.

This clonotype was observed at least ten times. The chain is built from TRBV10-3 and TRBJ2-1; 11 positions agree with TRBD2. The CDR3 length is 16 residues. Per germline, CDR1 ENHRY and CDR2 SYGVKD. The trim removed 0 bases at V and 6 bases at J, leaving 4 bases unmatched. The CDR3 DNA reads as TGTGCCATCAGTGAGTCGGTGACTAGCGGGGCCAATGAGCAGTTCTTC. Translating gives CAISESVTSGANEQFF.

This clonotype showed up many times. The gene calls are TRBV18 and TRBJ2-5, with a tentative D call TRBD1 (5 bases). V was pared by 0 bases and J by 0 bases, with 11 bases between. CDR1 and CDR2 (germline): KGHSH, LQKENI. This CDR3 region has 16 residues. The CDR3 DNA follows: TGTGCCAGCTCACCACCGAGTTCAGGGTACCAAGAGACCCAGTACTTC. Translated: CASSPPSSGYQETQYF.

This clonotype has only a few counts. This sequence joins TRBV11-2 and TRBJ2-7; 8 positions match TRBD1. The length of the CDR3 is 14 residues. With 5 bases clipped from V and 3 bases from J, the junction kept 6 bases outside the gene matches. Looked up from germline, CDR1 is SGHAT and CDR2 is FQNNGV. CDR3 residues: CASSPDRDGYEQYF. The DNA for the CDR3 is TGTGCCAGCAGCCCGGACAGGGATGGCTACGAGCAGTACTTC.

There are many counts of this clonotype. The chain carries TRBV15 and TRBJ2-7, with D perhaps assigned TRBD1 or TRBD2 (6 bases each). Germline V gene sequence: CDR1 LNHNV, CDR2 YYDKDF (reference sequence). V was shortened by 9 bases and J by 3 bases, with 21 bases between the two germline ends. The length of the CDR3 is 15 residues. The CDR3 DNA reads TGTGCCACTCGGGGGAGGACAGACCCTGTCTACGAGCAGTACTTC. Amino acids: CATRGRTDPVYEQYF.

The chain couples TRBV5-6 to TRBJ2-5; a weak D match, TRBD1 (6 bases). There are 16 residues in the CDR3. The V end was cut by 4 bases, the J end by 0 bases, with 16 bases between. Germline V gives CDR1 SGHDT, CDR2 YYEEEE. This chain's CDR3 is CASSPLGQIDQETQYF. As DNA, the CDR3 is TGTGCCAGCAGCCCACTAGGACAGATAGACCAAGAGACCCAGTACTTC. Full variable domain (outside the CDR3, taken from reference TRBV5-6 and TRBJ2-5): DAGVTQSPTHLIKTRGQQVTLRCSPKSGHDTVSWYQQALGQGPQFIFQYYEEEERQRGNFPDRFSGHQFPNYSSELNVNALLLGDSALYLCASSPLGQIDQETQYFGPGTRLLVL.